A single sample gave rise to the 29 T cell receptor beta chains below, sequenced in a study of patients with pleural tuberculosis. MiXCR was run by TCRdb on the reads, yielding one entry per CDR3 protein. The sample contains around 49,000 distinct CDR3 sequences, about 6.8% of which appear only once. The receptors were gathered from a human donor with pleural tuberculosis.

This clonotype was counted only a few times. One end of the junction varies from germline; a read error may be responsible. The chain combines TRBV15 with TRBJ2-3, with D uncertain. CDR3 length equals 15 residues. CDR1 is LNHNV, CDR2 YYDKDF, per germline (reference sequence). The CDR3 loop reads CATSSVGSFTDTQCF. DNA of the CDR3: TGTGCCACCAGCAGTGTAGGCAGTTTCACAGATACGCAGTGTTTT.

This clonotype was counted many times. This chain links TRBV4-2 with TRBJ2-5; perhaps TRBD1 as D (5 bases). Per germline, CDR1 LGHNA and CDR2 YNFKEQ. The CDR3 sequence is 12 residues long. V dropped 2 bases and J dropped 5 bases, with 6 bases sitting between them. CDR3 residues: CASSQWGETQYF. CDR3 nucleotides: TGTGCCAGCAGCCAATGGGGCGAGACCCAGTACTTC.

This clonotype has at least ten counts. The CDR3 reads CASSETGSRAFF. CDR3 DNA: TGCGCCAGCAGTGAGACAGGGAGCAGAGCTTTCTTT. The chain employs TRBV10-1 and TRBJ1-1; D is possibly TRBD1 (6 bases). The germline V gene encodes CDR1 WNHNN and CDR2 SYGVQD (reference sequence). The length of the CDR3 is 12 residues. V was shortened by 2 bases and J by 10 bases, with 11 bases between the two germline ends.

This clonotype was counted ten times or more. CDR3 DNA sequence: TGTGCCAGTAGCACCTGGGACGGAAACAATCAGCCCCAGCATTTT. Translating it yields CASSTWDGNNQPQHF. The chain links TRBV19 to TRBJ1-5; possibly TRBD1 for D (5 bases). CDR1 and CDR2 from the germline V gene are LNHDA and SQIVND (reference sequence). Trimming removed 6 bases from V and 3 bases from J, with 15 bases in between. The length of the CDR3 is 15 residues.

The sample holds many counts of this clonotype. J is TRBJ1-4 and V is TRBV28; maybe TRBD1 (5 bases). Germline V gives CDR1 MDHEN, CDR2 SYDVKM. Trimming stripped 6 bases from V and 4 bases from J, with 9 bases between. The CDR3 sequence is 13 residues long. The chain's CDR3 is CASRGVNNEKLFF. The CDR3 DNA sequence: TGTGCCAGCAGGGGGGTTAATAATGAAAAACTGTTTTTT.

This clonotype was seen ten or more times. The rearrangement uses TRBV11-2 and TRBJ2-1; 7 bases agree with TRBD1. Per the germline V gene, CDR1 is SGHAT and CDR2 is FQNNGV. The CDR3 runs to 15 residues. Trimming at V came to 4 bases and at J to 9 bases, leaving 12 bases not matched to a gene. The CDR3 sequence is CASSSERQGYGEQFF. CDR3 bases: TGTGCCAGCAGCTCTGAGAGACAGGGCTACGGTGAGCAGTTCTTC.

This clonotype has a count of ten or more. The CDR3, as DNA: TGCAGTGCTAGAGTCGTTGCGGGAGGAGCCTACAATGAGCAGTTCTTC. Translating it yields CSARVVAGGAYNEQFF. The genes are TRBV20-1 and TRBJ2-1, with TRBD2 identical over 8 bases. This CDR3 has 16 amino acids. V shed 1 base, J shed 2 bases, and the junction held 7 bases outside the gene matches. Germline CDR1 and CDR2: DFQATT and SNEGSKA (reference sequence).

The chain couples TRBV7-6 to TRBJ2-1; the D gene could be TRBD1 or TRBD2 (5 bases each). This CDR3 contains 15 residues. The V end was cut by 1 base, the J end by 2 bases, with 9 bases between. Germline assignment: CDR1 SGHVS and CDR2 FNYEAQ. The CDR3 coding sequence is TGTGCCAGCAGCTTAGGGGGGTATCCCTACAATGAGCAGTTCTTC. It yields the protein CASSLGGYPYNEQFF.

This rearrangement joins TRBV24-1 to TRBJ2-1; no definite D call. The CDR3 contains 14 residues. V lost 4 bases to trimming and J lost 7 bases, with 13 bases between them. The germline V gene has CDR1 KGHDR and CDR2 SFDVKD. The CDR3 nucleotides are TGTGCCACCAGTGACCCACAGAGGCTAAATGAGCAGTTCTTC. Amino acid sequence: CATSDPQRLNEQFF.

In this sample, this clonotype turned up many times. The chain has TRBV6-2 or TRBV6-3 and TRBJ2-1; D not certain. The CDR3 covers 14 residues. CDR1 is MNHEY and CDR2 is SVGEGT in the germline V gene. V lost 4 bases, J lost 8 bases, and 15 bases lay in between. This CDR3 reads CASSSLGRQYEQFF. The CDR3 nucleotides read TGTGCCAGCAGTTCGTTGGGTCGGCAGTATGAGCAGTTCTTC.

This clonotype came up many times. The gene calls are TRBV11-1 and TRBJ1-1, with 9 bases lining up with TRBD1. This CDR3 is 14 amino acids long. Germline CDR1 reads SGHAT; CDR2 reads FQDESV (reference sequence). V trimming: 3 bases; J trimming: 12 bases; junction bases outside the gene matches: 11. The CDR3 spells CASSFGDRALRTFF. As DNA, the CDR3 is TGTGCCAGCAGCTTTGGGGACAGGGCCCTCAGGACTTTCTTT. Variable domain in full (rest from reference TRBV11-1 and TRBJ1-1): EAEVAQSPRYKITEKSQAVAFWCDPISGHATLYWYRQILGQGPELLVQFQDESVVDDSQLPKDRFSAERLKGVDSTLKIQPAELGDSAMYLCASSFGDRALRTFFGQGTRLTVV.

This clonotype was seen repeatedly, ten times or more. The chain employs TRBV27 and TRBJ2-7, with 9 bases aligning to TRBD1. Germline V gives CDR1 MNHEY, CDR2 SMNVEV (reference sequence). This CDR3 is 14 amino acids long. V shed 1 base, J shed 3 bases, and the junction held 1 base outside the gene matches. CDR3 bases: TGTGCCAGCAGTTTATGGACAGGGGTCTACGAGCAGTACTTC. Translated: CASSLWTGVYEQYF.

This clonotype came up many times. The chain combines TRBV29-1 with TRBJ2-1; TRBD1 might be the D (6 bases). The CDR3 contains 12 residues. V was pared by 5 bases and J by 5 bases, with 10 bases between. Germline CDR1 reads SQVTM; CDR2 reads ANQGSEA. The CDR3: CSVRTVDNEQFF. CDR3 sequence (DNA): TGCAGCGTTCGGACAGTTGACAATGAGCAGTTCTTC.

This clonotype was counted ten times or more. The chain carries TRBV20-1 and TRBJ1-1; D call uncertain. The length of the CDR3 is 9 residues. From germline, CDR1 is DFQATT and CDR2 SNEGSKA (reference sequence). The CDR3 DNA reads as TGCAGGGGAGACACTGAAGCTTTCTTT. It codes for CRGDTEAFF.

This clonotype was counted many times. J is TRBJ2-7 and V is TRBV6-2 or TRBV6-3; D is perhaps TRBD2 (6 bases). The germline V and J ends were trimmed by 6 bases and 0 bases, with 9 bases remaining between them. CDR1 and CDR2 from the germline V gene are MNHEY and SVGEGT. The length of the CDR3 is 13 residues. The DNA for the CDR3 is TGTGCCAGCAGACATAGCGGCTCCTACGAGCAGTACTTC. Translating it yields CASRHSGSYEQYF.

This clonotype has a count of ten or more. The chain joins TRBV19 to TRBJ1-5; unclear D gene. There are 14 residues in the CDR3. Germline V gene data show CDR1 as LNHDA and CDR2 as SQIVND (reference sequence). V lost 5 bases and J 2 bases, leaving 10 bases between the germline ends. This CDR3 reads CASSGGGGNQPQHF. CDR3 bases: TGTGCCAGTAGTGGCGGAGGAGGCAATCAGCCCCAGCATTTT.

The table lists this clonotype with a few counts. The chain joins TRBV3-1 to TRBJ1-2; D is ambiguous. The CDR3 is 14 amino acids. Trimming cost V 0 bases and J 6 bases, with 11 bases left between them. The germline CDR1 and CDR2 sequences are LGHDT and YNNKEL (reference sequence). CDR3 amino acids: CASSQDRAMNGYTF. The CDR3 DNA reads TGTGCCAGCAGCCAAGATCGTGCCATGAATGGCTACACCTTC.

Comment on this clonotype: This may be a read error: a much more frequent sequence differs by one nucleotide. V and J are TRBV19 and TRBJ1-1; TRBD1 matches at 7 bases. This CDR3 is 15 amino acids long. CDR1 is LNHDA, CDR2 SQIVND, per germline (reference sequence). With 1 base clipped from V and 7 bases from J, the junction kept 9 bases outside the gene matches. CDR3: CASSIGLAGGFEAFF. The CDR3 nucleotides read TGTGCCAGTAGTATAGGTCTGGCAGGGGGTTTTGAAGCTTTCTTT.

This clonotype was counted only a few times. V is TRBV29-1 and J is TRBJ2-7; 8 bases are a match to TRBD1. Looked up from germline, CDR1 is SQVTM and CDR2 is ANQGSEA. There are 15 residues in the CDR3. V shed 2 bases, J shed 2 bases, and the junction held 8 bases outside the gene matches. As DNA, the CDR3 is TGCAGCGTTGAACCTTTGACAGGGGTAACCTACGAGCAGTACTTC. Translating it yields CSVEPLTGVTYEQYF.

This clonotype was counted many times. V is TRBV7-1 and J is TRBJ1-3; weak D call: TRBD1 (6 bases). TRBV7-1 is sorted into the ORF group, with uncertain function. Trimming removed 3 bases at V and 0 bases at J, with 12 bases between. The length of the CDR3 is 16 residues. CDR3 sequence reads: CASSSPTGISGNTIYF. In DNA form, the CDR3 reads TGTGCCAGCAGCTCCCCCACAGGGATCTCTGGAAACACCATATATTTT.

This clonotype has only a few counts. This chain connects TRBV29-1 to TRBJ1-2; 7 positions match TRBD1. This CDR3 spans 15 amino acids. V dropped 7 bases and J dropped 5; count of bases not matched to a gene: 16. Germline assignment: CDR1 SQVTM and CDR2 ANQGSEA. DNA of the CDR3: TGCAGCGCCGATTTACAGGGGCCGGACAGTTATGGCTACACCTTC. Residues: CSADLQGPDSYGYTF. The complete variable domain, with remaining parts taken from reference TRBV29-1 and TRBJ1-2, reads SAVISQKPSRDICQRGTSLTIQCQVDSQVTMMFWYRQQPGQSLTLIATANQGSEATYESGFVIDKFPISRPNLTFSTLTVSNMSPEDSSIYLCSADLQGPDSYGYTFGSGTRLTVV.

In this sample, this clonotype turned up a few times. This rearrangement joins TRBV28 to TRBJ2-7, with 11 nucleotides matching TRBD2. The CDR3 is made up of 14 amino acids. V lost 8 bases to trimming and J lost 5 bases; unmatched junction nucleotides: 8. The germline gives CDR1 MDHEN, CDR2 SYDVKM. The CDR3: CASRQLAGGNEQYF. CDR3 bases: TGTGCCAGCCGACAATTAGCGGGAGGGAACGAGCAGTACTTC.

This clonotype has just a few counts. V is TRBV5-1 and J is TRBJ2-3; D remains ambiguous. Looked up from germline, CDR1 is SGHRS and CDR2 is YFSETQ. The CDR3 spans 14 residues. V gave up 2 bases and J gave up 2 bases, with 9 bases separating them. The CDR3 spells CASSFATYTDTQYF. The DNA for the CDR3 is TGCGCCAGCAGCTTCGCCACATACACAGATACGCAGTATTTT.

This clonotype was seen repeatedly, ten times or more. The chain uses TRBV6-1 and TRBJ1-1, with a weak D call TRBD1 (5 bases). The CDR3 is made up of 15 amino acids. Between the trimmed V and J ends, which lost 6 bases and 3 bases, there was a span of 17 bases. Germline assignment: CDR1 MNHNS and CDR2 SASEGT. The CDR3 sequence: CASSGHTAGDTEAFF. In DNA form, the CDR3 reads TGTGCCAGCAGCGGACATACAGCGGGCGACACTGAAGCTTTCTTT.

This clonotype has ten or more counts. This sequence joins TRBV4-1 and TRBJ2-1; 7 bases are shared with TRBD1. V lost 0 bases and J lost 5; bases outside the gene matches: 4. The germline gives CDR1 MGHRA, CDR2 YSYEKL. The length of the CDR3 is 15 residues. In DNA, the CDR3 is TGCGCCAGCAGCCAAGAGGCGACAGGGAACAATGAGCAGTTCTTC. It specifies CASSQEATGNNEQFF.

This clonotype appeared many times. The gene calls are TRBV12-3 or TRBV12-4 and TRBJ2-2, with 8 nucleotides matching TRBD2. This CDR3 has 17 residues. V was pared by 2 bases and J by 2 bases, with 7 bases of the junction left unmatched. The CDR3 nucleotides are TGTGCCAGCAGTTTACCTCTAGCGGGCCGTAACACCGGGGAGCTGTTTTTT. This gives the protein CASSLPLAGRNTGELFF.

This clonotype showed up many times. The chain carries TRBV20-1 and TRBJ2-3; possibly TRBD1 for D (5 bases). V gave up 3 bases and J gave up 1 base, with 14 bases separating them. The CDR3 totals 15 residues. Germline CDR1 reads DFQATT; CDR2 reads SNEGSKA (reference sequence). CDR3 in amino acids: CSASWRLGGTDTQYF. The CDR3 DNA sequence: TGCAGTGCTAGTTGGCGGTTAGGGGGCACAGATACGCAGTATTTT.

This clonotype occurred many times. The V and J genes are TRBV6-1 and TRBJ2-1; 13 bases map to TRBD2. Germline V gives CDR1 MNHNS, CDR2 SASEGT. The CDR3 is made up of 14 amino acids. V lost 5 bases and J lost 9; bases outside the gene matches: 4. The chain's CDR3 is CASSPLAGGREQFF. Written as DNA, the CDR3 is TGTGCCAGCAGTCCACTAGCGGGAGGGCGTGAGCAGTTCTTC.

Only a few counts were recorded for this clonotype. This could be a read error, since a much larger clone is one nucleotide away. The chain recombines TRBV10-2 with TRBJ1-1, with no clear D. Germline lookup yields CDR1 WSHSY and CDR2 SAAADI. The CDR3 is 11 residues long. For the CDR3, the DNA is TGCGCCAGCAGTGACCGGGCCGAAGCTTCCTTT. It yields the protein CASSDRAEASF.